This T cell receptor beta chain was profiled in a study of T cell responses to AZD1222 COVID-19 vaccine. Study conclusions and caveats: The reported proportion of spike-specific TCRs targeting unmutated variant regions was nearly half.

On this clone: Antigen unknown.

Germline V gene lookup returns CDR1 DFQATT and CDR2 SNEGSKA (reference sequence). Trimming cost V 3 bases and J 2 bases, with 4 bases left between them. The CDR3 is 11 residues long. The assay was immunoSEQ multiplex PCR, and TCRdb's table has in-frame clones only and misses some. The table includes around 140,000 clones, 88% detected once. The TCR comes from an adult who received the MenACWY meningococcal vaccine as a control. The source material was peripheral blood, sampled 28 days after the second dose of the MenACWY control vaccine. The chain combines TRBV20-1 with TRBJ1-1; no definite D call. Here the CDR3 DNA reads TGCAGTGCTAGGTCTAACACTGAAGCTTTCTTT. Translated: CSARSNTEAFF.